This T cell receptor beta chain was observed in a study of Graves' ophthalmopathy and Graves' hyperthyroidism. On the study more broadly: The study drew peripheral blood at initial diagnosis, before any treatment.

RNA transcripts served as template for amplifying TCR beta CDR3 sequences. The first-round RT-PCR employed HTBI primers together with the Qiagen OneStep RT-PCR kit. A multiplex PCR was then performed as the second round. Each CDR3 protein gets one entry after TCRdb re-called the multiplex PCR reads with MiXCR. The sample records almost 400,000 distinct CDR3 sequences, approximately 20% being singletons. CDR3 length: 15 residues. V lost 8 bases to trimming and J lost 2 bases, with 18 bases between them. Germline assignment: CDR1 MNHNS and CDR2 SASEGT. This sequence was found in a woman between 18 and 30 years old with Graves' ophthalmopathy. The sequencing sample was made of peripheral blood. The chain is built from TRBV6-1 and TRBJ2-5; a possible D gene is TRBD2 (6 bases). CDR3 nucleotide sequence: TGTGCCAGCCGTCTTAACGCGGGACGGCAAGAGACCCAGTACTTC. It encodes CASRLNAGRQETQYF.